Listed here are 21 T cell receptor beta chains from one sample, sequenced in a study of T cells in Graves' hyperthyroidism and ophthalmopathy. Amplification of TCR beta CDR3 regions used RNA as the template. Initially, a first-round RT-PCR of the TCR CDR3 employed the HTBI primer set. TCRdb reprocessed the multiplex PCR reads with MiXCR, giving one entry per CDR3 protein. Of hundreds of thousands of distinct CDR3 sequences in the sample, about 14% were seen once. Sequenced material: blood. These receptors were taken from a young woman with Graves' hyperthyroidism that later progressed to Graves' ophthalmopathy.

The sample holds many counts of this clonotype. The chain carries TRBV2 and TRBJ2-6; tentatively, D is TRBD1 (5 bases). The CDR3 spans 13 residues. CDR1 is SNHLY, CDR2 FYNNEI, per germline. V dropped 5 bases and J dropped 4 bases, with 6 bases sitting between them. CDR3 loop: CASSRTGANVLTF. The CDR3 region has the DNA TGTGCCAGCAGTAGGACAGGGGCCAACGTCCTGACTTTC.

The J gene is TRBJ1-2, the V gene TRBV2, with 7 bases lining up with TRBD1. The germline gives CDR1 SNHLY, CDR2 FYNNEI. Unmatched junction bases numbered 13, after V lost 6 bases and J lost 0 bases. The CDR3 extends over 17 amino acids. The CDR3 sequence: CASSEQGSGTANYGYTF. The CDR3 DNA is TGTGCCAGCAGCGAGCAAGGATCAGGGACAGCTAACTATGGCTACACCTTC.

This clonotype showed up many times. CDR3 sequence reads: CASSREGWGYEQYF. In DNA, the CDR3 is TGTGCCAGCAGCAGGGAGGGATGGGGCTACGAGCAGTACTTC. J is TRBJ2-7 and V is TRBV5-5; 7 bases are a match to TRBD2. The CDR3 contains 14 residues. The ends lost 4 bases at V and 3 bases at J; junction bases unmatched: 7. Looked up from germline, CDR1 is SGHKS and CDR2 is YYEKEE (reference sequence).

This clonotype was detected ten times or more. The CDR3 reads CASSLQGSGNTIYF. The CDR3 DNA reads TGTGCCAGCAGCCTACAGGGGTCTGGAAACACCATATATTTT. This rearrangement joins TRBV16 to TRBJ1-3; 7 nucleotides agree with TRBD1. The CDR3 contains 14 residues. The germline V gene encodes CDR1 KGHSY and CDR2 FQNENV. V gave up 4 bases and J gave up 1 base; unmatched junction bases: 1.

This rearrangement joins TRBV5-6 to TRBJ1-2; D gene uncertain. V lost 5 bases and J lost 3, with 14 bases in between. Per the germline V gene, CDR1 is SGHDT and CDR2 is YYEEEE. The CDR3 has 14 amino acids. The CDR3 DNA sequence: TGTGCCAGCAGACCTTGGGCCTGGGACTATGGCTACACCTTC. This codes for CASRPWAWDYGYTF. The variable domain in full, completed from reference TRBV5-6 and TRBJ1-2, reads DAGVTQSPTHLIKTRGQQVTLRCSPKSGHDTVSWYQQALGQGPQFIFQYYEEEERQRGNFPDRFSGHQFPNYSSELNVNALLLGDSALYLCASRPWAWDYGYTFGSGTRLTVV.

The J gene is TRBJ2-7, the V gene TRBV12-3 or TRBV12-4, with D unresolved. This CDR3 has 13 residues. Trimming took off 3 bases at V and 1 base at J, with 7 bases between the two ends. CDR3 nucleotides: TGTGCCAGCAGTTTTGGTGAGTCCTACGAGCAGTACTTC. It yields the protein CASSFGESYEQYF.

The chain combines TRBV27 with TRBJ2-1; weak D call: TRBD2 (5 bases). V dropped 3 bases and J dropped 4 bases, with 19 bases sitting between them. The germline gives CDR1 MNHEY, CDR2 SMNVEV (reference sequence). The CDR3 loop spans 17 amino acids. The chain's CDR3 is CASSLTAFPWTYNEQFF. In DNA, the CDR3 is TGTGCCAGCAGTTTGACGGCCTTTCCTTGGACTTACAATGAGCAGTTCTTC.

This clonotype was detected a few times. This chain connects TRBV30 to TRBJ2-3, with D tentatively TRBD2 (5 bases). The CDR3 sequence is 13 residues long. The V end lost 5 bases, the J end lost 11 bases, and 20 bases lay between the germline ends. The germline CDR1 and CDR2 sequences are GTSNPN and SVGIG (reference sequence). CDR3 bases: TGTGCCTGGTCCTCGGGAAAGGTGTCCGGGCAGTATTTT. Amino acid sequence: CAWSSGKVSGQYF.

The gene calls are TRBV27 and TRBJ1-5; D perhaps matches TRBD1 (6 bases). CDR3 length: 18 residues. With 2 bases removed from V and 4 bases from J, the gap between germline ends came to 21 bases. Germline values: CDR1 MNHEY, CDR2 SMNVEV (reference sequence). The CDR3 DNA follows: TGTGCCAGCAGTTTACGGGGTGGGGGAACAGGGTCAAATCAGCCCCAGCATTTT. Its protein is CASSLRGGGTGSNQPQHF.

The chain links TRBV29-1 to TRBJ1-4; tentative D call: TRBD1 (6 bases). Trimming removed 6 bases from V and 5 bases from J, with 19 bases in between. Looked up from germline, CDR1 is SQVTM and CDR2 is ANQGSEA. This CDR3 has 15 residues. CDR3 amino acids: CSVLFSTGGNEKLFF. For the CDR3, the DNA is TGCAGCGTCCTCTTCTCGACAGGCGGAAATGAAAAACTGTTTTTT.

This clonotype was counted ten times or more. This sequence joins TRBV24-1 and TRBJ2-5; maybe TRBD2 (6 bases). The CDR3 runs 14 residues. V was trimmed by 5 bases and J by 10 bases, leaving 19 bases between them. CDR1 and CDR2 from the germline V gene are KGHDR and SFDVKD. As DNA, the CDR3 is TGTGCCACCAGTGCCCAGGACTACCCCGGGGACCAGTACTTC. This gives the protein CATSAQDYPGDQYF.

This clonotype turned up a few times. This may be a read error, as it is one base from a much larger clone. The rearrangement joins TRBV2 to TRBJ2-3, with D perhaps TRBD1 (6 bases). The V and J ends lost 8 bases and 4 bases respectively, with 16 bases between them. Per the germline V gene, CDR1 is SNHLY and CDR2 is FYNNEI. The CDR3 sequence is 14 residues long. The CDR3 DNA follows: TGTGCCAGCGGTGCCACAGGGTTAGCAGATACGCAGTATTTT. It translates to CASGATGLADTQYF.

The table lists this clonotype with many counts. CDR3 nucleotides: TGTGCCAGCAGTTTAATCCAGCCCCTGTACCAAGAGACCCAGTACTTC. As protein: CASSLIQPLYQETQYF. This chain links TRBV27 with TRBJ2-5; D is ambiguous. The CDR3 extends over 16 amino acids. Germline-derived CDR1 and CDR2 are MNHEY and SMNVEV (reference sequence). V was cut by 2 bases and J by 0 bases, with 13 bases left in between.

This clonotype was recorded many times. This chain links TRBV12-3 or TRBV12-4 with TRBJ1-1; 12 bases are shared with TRBD1. V shed 3 bases, J shed 1 base, and the junction held 6 bases outside the gene matches. The CDR3 contains 17 residues. The CDR3 here is CASSLGQGAGGNTEAFF. The CDR3 DNA sequence: TGTGCCAGCAGTTTGGGACAGGGGGCTGGGGGGAACACTGAAGCTTTCTTT.

This clonotype was picked up many times. The V call is TRBV5-6, the J call TRBJ1-1, with D perhaps matching TRBD1 (6 bases). Trimming cost V 3 bases and J 1 base, with 13 bases left between them. This CDR3 has 15 amino acids. Germline V lookup: CDR1 SGHDT, CDR2 YYEEEE. CDR3 protein: CASSSPPRGNTEAFF. CDR3 in DNA: TGTGCCAGCAGCTCCCCCCCCAGGGGGAACACTGAAGCTTTCTTT.

A few counts support this clonotype. This sequence joins TRBV30 and TRBJ1-2; a weak D match, TRBD1 (6 bases). Germline CDR1 is GTSNPN and CDR2 is SVGIG (reference sequence). With 5 bases removed from V and 7 bases from J, the gap between germline ends came to 17 bases. The CDR3 has 13 residues. In DNA, the CDR3 is TGTGCCTGGGCGCCTGCCAGGGGAGGTGGCTACACCTTC. The encoded protein is CAWAPARGGGYTF.

J is TRBJ2-1 and V is TRBV7-2; 9 positions match TRBD1. The junction had 7 bases not matched to a gene; V was cut back by 3 bases and J by 7 bases. This CDR3 contains 15 residues. Germline V lookup: CDR1 SGHTA, CDR2 FQGNSA. The CDR3 bases are TGTGCCAGCAGCTTCGGCGGGACAGGGAATAATGAGCAGTTCTTC. This gives the protein CASSFGGTGNNEQFF.

A few counts support this clonotype. DNA for the CDR3: TGTGCCAGCAGCTTACAGGGGAATGGCTACACCTTC. Encoded protein: CASSLQGNGYTF. The rearrangement links TRBV7-9 to TRBJ1-2; D possibly corresponds to TRBD1 (6 bases). Germline assignment: CDR1 SEHNR and CDR2 FQNEAQ (reference sequence). The V gene lost 2 bases and the J gene lost 6 bases, with 7 bases spanning the gap. This CDR3 region has 12 residues.

The sample holds many counts of this clonotype. The chain is built from TRBV28 and TRBJ1-2; a possible D gene is TRBD1 (5 bases). The CDR3 has 12 amino acids. V lost 10 bases to trimming and J lost 5 bases, with 14 bases between them. Germline CDR1 reads MDHEN; CDR2 reads SYDVKM. This chain's CDR3 is CATQNKGYGYTF. CDR3 nucleotide sequence: TGTGCCACCCAAAATAAGGGGTATGGCTACACCTTC.

J is TRBJ2-4 and V is TRBV6-2 or TRBV6-3, with 9 positions matching TRBD1. Per the germline V gene, CDR1 is MNHEY and CDR2 is SVGEGT. The CDR3 spans 16 residues. Trimming took 2 bases from V and 0 from J; bases not matched to a gene: 2. CDR3 residues: CASSYGQGLAKNIQYF. The CDR3 coding sequence is TGTGCCAGCAGTTACGGACAGGGGTTAGCCAAAAACATTCAGTACTTC.

This clonotype occurred many times. V usage is TRBV30 and J usage is TRBJ2-2; D not certain. The V and J ends lost 0 bases and 1 base respectively, with 3 bases between them. Per the germline V gene, CDR1 is GTSNPN and CDR2 is SVGIG (reference sequence). The length of the CDR3 is 13 residues. As DNA, the CDR3 is TGTGCCTGGAGTGTAGGGAACACCGGGGAGCTGTTTTTT. Translating it yields CAWSVGNTGELFF.